This entry lists 19 T cell receptor beta chains sequenced from one sample in a study of shared clonotypes between healthy human individuals. The table came from immunoSEQ multiplex PCR; TCRdb's copy has only in-frame clones and leaves some out. Altogether around 600,000 clones are present, around 95% being singletons, with the ten largest covering approximately 0.11%. CD45RO negativity and positive selection for CCR7 defined naive CD8 cells, a population that excluded terminally differentiated effector memory CD45RA+ cells. The sample was naive CD8+ T cells sorted from blood. Receptors originate from a woman in her 30s in good health.

This clone came up once. The gene calls are TRBV27 and TRBJ2-1; D is undetermined. V was pared by 0 bases and J by 6 bases, with 18 bases between. The CDR3 sequence is 17 residues long. CDR1 and CDR2 from the germline V gene are MNHEY and SMNVEV (reference sequence). The CDR3 DNA reads TGTGCCAGCAGTTTATCGCTAGTGGTACCGCCGCCCAATGAGCAGTTCTTC. Protein product: CASSLSLVVPPPNEQFF.

DNA for the CDR3: TGTGCCATCAGTTTTGACAGGACCTACGAGCAGTACTTC. Translated: CAISFDRTYEQYF. The V gene is TRBV10-3, the J gene TRBJ2-7; possibly TRBD1 for D (6 bases). V was pared by 5 bases and J by 2 bases, with 10 bases between. Germline V CDR1 and CDR2: ENHRY, SYGVKD. This CDR3 has 13 residues.

The chain is built from TRBV11-1 and TRBJ2-7, with D possibly being TRBD1 (6 bases). Trimming took off 4 bases at V and 3 bases at J, with 16 bases between the two ends. The CDR3 has 15 residues. Germline V gene sequence: CDR1 SGHAT, CDR2 FQDESV (reference sequence). The DNA of the CDR3 is TGTGCCAGCAGCTCACCTCAACTAGGGGGCTACGAGCAGTACTTC. Translated: CASSSPQLGGYEQYF.

V and J are TRBV30 and TRBJ2-2, with TRBD2 identical over 7 bases. This CDR3 has 16 amino acids. The germline V gene encodes CDR1 GTSNPN and CDR2 SVGIG (reference sequence). V was pared by 2 bases and J by 6 bases, with 12 bases of the junction left unmatched. CDR3 bases: TGTGCCTGGAGTCTCGGACCCAGGGAGGGCCCCGGGGAGCTGTTTTTT. Amino acid sequence: CAWSLGPREGPGELFF. Supplemented by reference TRBV30 and TRBJ2-2, the full variable domain reads SQTIHQWPATLVQPVGSPLSLECTVEGTSNPNLYWYRQAAGRGLQLLFYSVGIGQISSEVPQNLSASRPQDRQFILSSKKLLLSDSGFYLCAWSLGPREGPGELFFGEGSRLTVL.

The genes are TRBV2 and TRBJ2-1; TRBD2 agrees at 13 bases. The J segment lost 9 bases and the V segment lost 5 bases, leaving 10 bases of the junction unmatched. Germline V gene sequence: CDR1 SNHLY, CDR2 FYNNEI. CDR3 length equals 16 residues. CDR3 sequence (DNA): TGTGCCAGCAGTTCTCCTGGGACTAGCGGGACTGCTGAGCAGTTCTTC. Its protein product is CASSSPGTSGTAEQFF. The entire variable domain, with the rest obtained from reference TRBV2 and TRBJ2-1, is as follows: EPEVTQTPSHQVTQMGQEVILRCVPISNHLYFYWYRQILGQKVEFLVSFYNNEISEKSEIFDDQFSVERPDGSNFTLKIRSTKLEDSAMYFCASSSPGTSGTAEQFFGPGTRLTVL.

The V and J genes are TRBV19 and TRBJ1-6; D perhaps matches TRBD1 (5 bases). The ends were cut back, 3 bases at V and 7 bases at J, with 10 bases in the middle. Looked up from germline, CDR1 is LNHDA and CDR2 is SQIVND (reference sequence). This CDR3 region has 14 residues. This chain's CDR3 is CASSIRPGNSPLHF. DNA of the CDR3: TGTGCCAGTAGTATCCGGCCAGGGAATTCACCCCTCCACTTT.

The chain is built from TRBV28 and TRBJ1-1; D call uncertain. This CDR3 has 16 residues. V was shortened by 4 bases and J by 0 bases, with 15 bases between the two germline ends. The germline V gene encodes CDR1 MDHEN and CDR2 SYDVKM. The CDR3 coding sequence is TGTGCCAGCAGTTCGATGCGGTCAACCATGAACACTGAAGCTTTCTTT. Translating it yields CASSSMRSTMNTEAFF.

On this clone: Distinct nucleotide sequences in the sample also encode this CDR3. The chain joins TRBV29-1 to TRBJ2-7; unclear D gene. The germline gives CDR1 SQVTM, CDR2 ANQGSEA. The CDR3 length is 12 residues. V was clipped by 0 bases and J by 1 base, with 4 bases between them. The chain's CDR3 is CSVEDRSYEQYF. CDR3 coding DNA: TGCAGCGTTGAAGATCGGTCCTACGAGCAGTACTTC.

The chain links TRBV2 to TRBJ2-5; 10 positions agree with TRBD2. Per germline, CDR1 SNHLY and CDR2 FYNNEI. With V trimmed by 11 bases and J by 5 bases, 2 bases remained unmatched. The CDR3 sequence is 11 residues long. CDR3 DNA sequence: TGTGCCGGAGCGGGAGGGGAGACCCAGTACTTC. Translating gives CAGAGGETQYF.

The chain employs TRBV28 and TRBJ2-2, with TRBD2 matching 8 bases. The CDR3 covers 16 residues. Unmatched junction bases numbered 9, after V lost 5 bases and J lost 4 bases. The V gene's germline CDR1 is MDHEN and CDR2 SYDVKM. The CDR3 spells CASSNMREESTGELFF. CDR3 nucleotide sequence: TGTGCCAGCAGTAACATGCGGGAGGAGAGCACCGGGGAGCTGTTTTTT.

V is TRBV7-9 and J is TRBJ2-1, with TRBD1 matching 9 bases. Germline CDR1 is SEHNR and CDR2 is FQNEAQ (reference sequence). V gave up 3 bases and J gave up 6 bases; unmatched junction bases: 9. The CDR3 extends over 16 amino acids. CDR3 region: CASSFDWDRVGNEQFF. In nucleotides, the CDR3 is TGTGCCAGCAGCTTTGATTGGGACAGGGTAGGCAATGAGCAGTTCTTC.

The chain joins TRBV5-4 to TRBJ1-1, with 7 bases aligning to TRBD1. Germline V gives CDR1 SGHNT, CDR2 YYREEE (reference sequence). J was trimmed by 8 bases and V by 4 bases; bases with no gene match: 8. This CDR3 has 13 residues. The CDR3 nucleotides are TGTGCCAGCAGCCATGACAGGGACGAGGAAGCTTTCTTT. Protein product: CASSHDRDEEAFF.

Remarks on this clone: Other DNA variants within this sample encode the same CDR3. The chain combines TRBV29-1 with TRBJ2-7; TRBD2 matches 12 bases. CDR1 and CDR2 (germline): SQVTM, ANQGSEA. This CDR3 has 13 amino acids. V dropped 6 bases and J dropped 4; count of bases not matched to a gene: 4. The CDR3 sequence is CSVETSGSYEQYF. The CDR3 coding sequence is TGCAGCGTCGAGACTAGCGGGAGTTACGAGCAGTACTTC.

The chain combines TRBV27 with TRBJ2-2, with a tentative D call TRBD2 (6 bases). This CDR3 is built from 14 residues. V shed 3 bases and J shed 3 bases, with 8 bases lying between them. Germline-derived CDR1 and CDR2 are MNHEY and SMNVEV (reference sequence). Here the CDR3 reads CASSLGLHTGELFF. CDR3 DNA: TGTGCCAGCAGTTTGGGACTTCACACCGGGGAGCTGTTTTTT.

The chain couples TRBV11-3 to TRBJ2-2; D is undetermined. The germline CDR1 and CDR2 sequences are SGHNT and YENEEA. The CDR3 contains 15 residues. V was trimmed by 2 bases and J by 6 bases, leaving 13 bases between them. The DNA of the CDR3 is TGTGCCAGCAGCTTACCCAAGCCTCAGCCCGGGGAGCTGTTTTTT. This gives the protein CASSLPKPQPGELFF.

The chain is built from TRBV11-2 and TRBJ1-3, with D possibly matching TRBD1 (6 bases). V lost 4 bases, J lost 0 bases, and 10 bases lay in between. There are 15 residues in the CDR3. Germline V CDR1 and CDR2: SGHAT, FQNNGV. This CDR3 is CASSSTGHSGNTIYF. The DNA of the CDR3 is TGTGCCAGCAGCTCCACAGGGCACTCTGGAAACACCATATATTTT.

The chain links TRBV13 to TRBJ2-3; D remains ambiguous. The CDR3 extends over 15 amino acids. Germline values: CDR1 PRHDT, CDR2 FYEKMQ (reference sequence). The V and J ends lost 1 base and 2 bases respectively, with 10 bases between them. CDR3 loop: CASSLAGGDTDTQYF. DNA for the CDR3: TGTGCCAGCAGCTTAGCGGGCGGCGACACAGATACGCAGTATTTT.

This chain uses TRBV9 with TRBJ2-2; 10 bases map to TRBD2. CDR1 SGDLS and CDR2 YYNGEE come from the germline V gene. J was trimmed by 4 bases and V by 5 bases; bases with no gene match: 2. The CDR3 has 14 residues. CDR3 in DNA: TGTGCCAGCAGGCTAGCGGGAGCCACCGGGGAGCTGTTTTTT. It codes for CASRLAGATGELFF.

The chain combines TRBV19 with TRBJ1-1, with D possibly being TRBD1 (5 bases). Germline V gives CDR1 LNHDA, CDR2 SQIVND (reference sequence). V shed 2 bases and J shed 4 bases, with 11 bases lying between them. CDR3 length: 14 residues. This CDR3 reads CASSIIRGSTEAFF. The CDR3 nucleotides are TGTGCCAGTAGTATAATAAGGGGCTCCACTGAAGCTTTCTTT.